This entry features one T cell receptor delta chain sequence. Its target is unknown. TCRdb reanalysed the PCR reads with CATT. This sample carries about 6,500 delta-chain clones, about two fifths of them seen once, and the ten largest clones take roughly 6.4%. CDR1 is TSWWSYY and CDR2 is QGS in the germline V gene. With V trimmed by 0 bases and J by 0 bases, 6 bases remained unmatched. CDR3 length: 17 residues. The data derive from a study of human gamma delta and Vdelta1 T cells. Study results and caveats: Acute myeloid leukemia was reportedly broadly targeted by polyclonal Delta One T cells.

This TCR came from a human donor in good health. The rearrangement links TRDV1 to TRDJ1; TRDD3 matches at 8 bases. Sequenced: Vdelta1 gamma-delta T cells from blood grown in culture (DOT cells). DNA for the CDR3: TGTGCTCTTGGGGAACTGGACTCACTGGGGGACACCGATAAACTCATCTTT. Protein sequence: CALGELDSLGDTDKLIF.